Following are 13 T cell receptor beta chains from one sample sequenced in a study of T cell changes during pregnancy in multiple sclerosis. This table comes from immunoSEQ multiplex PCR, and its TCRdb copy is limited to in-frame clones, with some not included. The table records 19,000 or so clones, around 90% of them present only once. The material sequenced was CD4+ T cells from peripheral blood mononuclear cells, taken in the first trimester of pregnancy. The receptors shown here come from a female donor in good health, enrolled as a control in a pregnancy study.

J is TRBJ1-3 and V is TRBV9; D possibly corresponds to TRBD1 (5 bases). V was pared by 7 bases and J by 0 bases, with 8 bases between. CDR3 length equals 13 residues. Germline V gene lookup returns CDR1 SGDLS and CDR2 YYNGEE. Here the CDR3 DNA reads TGTGCCAGCGCCAGGGTCTCTGGAAACACCATATATTTT. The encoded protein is CASARVSGNTIYF. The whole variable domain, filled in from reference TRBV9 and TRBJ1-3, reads DSGVTQTPKHLITATGQRVTLRCSPRSGDLSVYWYQQSLDQGLQFLIQYYNGEERAKGNILERFSAQQFPDLHSELNLSSLELGDSALYFCASARVSGNTIYFGEGSWLTVV.

The CDR3 spells CASRLAVEYEQYF. CDR3 nucleotides: TGTGCCAGCAGACTAGCGGTGGAATACGAGCAGTACTTC. The V and J genes are TRBV7-2 and TRBJ2-7; 8 bases match TRBD2. CDR1 is SGHTA and CDR2 is FQGNSA in the germline V gene. This CDR3 region has 13 residues. With V trimmed by 6 bases and J by 4 bases, 5 bases remained unmatched.

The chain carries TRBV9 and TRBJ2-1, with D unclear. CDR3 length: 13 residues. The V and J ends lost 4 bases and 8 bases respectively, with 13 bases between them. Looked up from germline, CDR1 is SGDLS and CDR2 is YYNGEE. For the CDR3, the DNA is TGTGCCAGCAGCTCGTTTTCACGCGATGAGCAGTTCTTC. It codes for CASSSFSRDEQFF.

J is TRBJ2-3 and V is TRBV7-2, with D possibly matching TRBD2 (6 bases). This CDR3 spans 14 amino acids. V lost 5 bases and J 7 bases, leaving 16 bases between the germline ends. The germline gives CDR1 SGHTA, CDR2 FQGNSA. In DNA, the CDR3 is TGTGCCAGCAGCCCCTTGGGCGGGGTTTATACGCAGTATTTT. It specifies CASSPLGGVYTQYF.

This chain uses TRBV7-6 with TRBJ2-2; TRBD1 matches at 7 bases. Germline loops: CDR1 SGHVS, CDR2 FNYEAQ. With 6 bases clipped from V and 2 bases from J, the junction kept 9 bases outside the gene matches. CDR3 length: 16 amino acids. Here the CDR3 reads CASRKDQGENTGELFF. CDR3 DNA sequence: TGTGCCAGCAGGAAAGACCAGGGGGAAAACACCGGGGAGCTGTTTTTT.

CDR3 region: CASSQEPGQNRTAQHF. In DNA form, the CDR3 reads TGCGCCAGCAGCCAAGAACCTGGACAGAATCGGACAGCCCAGCATTTT. The rearrangement joins TRBV4-3 to TRBJ1-5; D may be TRBD1 (6 bases). Trimming cost V 0 bases and J 11 bases, with 20 bases left between them. The CDR3 extends over 16 amino acids. CDR1 LGHNA and CDR2 YSLEER come from the germline V gene.

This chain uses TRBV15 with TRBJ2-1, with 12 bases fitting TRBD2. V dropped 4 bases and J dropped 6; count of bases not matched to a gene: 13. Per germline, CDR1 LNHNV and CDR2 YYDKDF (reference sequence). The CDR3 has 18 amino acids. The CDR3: CATSTITPTSGRGNEQFF. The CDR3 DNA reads TGTGCCACCAGCACTATAACCCCGACTAGCGGGAGAGGCAATGAGCAGTTCTTC.

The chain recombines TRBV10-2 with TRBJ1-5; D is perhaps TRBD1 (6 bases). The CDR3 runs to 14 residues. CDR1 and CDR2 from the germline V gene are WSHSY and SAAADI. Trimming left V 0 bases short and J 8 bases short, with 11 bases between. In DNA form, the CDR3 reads TGCGCCAGCAGTGAGTCCAGGGGCGATGAGCCCCAGCATTTT. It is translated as CASSESRGDEPQHF.

CDR3 nucleotide sequence: TGTGCCAGCAGTTATATAAGGGGAACTAATGAAAAACTGTTTTTT. Its protein product is CASSYIRGTNEKLFF. The rearrangement uses TRBV6-5 and TRBJ1-4, with a possible D match to TRBD1 (5 bases). This CDR3 contains 15 residues. V lost 3 bases to trimming and J lost 1 base, with 9 bases between them. CDR1 is MNHEY and CDR2 is SVGAGI in the germline V gene.

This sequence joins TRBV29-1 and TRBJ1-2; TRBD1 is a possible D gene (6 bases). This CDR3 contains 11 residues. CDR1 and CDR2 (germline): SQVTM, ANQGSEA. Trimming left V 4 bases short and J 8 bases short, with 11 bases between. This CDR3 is CSVVQGLGYTF. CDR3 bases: TGCAGCGTTGTGCAGGGGTTAGGCTACACCTTC.

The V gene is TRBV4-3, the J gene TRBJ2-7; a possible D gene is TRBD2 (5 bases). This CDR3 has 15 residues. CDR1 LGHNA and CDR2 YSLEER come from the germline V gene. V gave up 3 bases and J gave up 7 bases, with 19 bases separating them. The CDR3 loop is CASSQVGAARGEQYF. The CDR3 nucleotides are TGCGCCAGCAGCCAGGTGGGCGCCGCTCGCGGGGAGCAGTACTTC.

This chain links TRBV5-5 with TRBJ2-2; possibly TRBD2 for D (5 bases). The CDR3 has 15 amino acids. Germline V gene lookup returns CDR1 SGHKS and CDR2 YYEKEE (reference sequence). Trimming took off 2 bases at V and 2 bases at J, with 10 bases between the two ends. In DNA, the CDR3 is TGTGCCAGCAGCTTACTCGGGGTAAACACCGGGGAGCTGTTTTTT. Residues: CASSLLGVNTGELFF.

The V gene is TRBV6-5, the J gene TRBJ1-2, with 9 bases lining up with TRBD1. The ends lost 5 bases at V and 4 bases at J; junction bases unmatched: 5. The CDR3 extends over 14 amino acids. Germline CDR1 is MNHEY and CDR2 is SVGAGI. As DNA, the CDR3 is TGTGCCAGCAGTACCCCGGGACAGGGCTATGGCTACACCTTC. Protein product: CASSTPGQGYGYTF.